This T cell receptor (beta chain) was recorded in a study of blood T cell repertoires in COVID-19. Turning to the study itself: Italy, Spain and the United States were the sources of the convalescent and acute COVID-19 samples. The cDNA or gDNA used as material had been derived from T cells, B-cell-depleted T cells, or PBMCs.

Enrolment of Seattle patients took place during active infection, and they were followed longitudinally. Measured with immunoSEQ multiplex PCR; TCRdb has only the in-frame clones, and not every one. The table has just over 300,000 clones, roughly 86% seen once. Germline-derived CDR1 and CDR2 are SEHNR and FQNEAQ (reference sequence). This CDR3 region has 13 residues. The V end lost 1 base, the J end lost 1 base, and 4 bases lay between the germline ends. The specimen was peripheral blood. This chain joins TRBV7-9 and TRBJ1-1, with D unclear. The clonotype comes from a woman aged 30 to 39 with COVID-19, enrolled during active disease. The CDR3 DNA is TGTGCCAGCAGCTTAGTGGCGAACACTGAAGCTTTCTTT. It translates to CASSLVANTEAFF.